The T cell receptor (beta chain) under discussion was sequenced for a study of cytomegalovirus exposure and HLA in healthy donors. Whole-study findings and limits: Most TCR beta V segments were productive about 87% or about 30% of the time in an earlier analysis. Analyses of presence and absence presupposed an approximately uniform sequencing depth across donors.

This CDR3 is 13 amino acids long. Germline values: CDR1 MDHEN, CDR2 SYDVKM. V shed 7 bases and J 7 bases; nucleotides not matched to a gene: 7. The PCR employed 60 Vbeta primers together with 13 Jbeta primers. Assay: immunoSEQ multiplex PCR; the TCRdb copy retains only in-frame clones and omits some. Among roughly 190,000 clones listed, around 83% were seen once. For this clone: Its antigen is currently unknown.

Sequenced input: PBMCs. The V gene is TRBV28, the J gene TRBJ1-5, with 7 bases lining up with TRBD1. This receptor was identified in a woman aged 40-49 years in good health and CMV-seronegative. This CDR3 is CASIQGVNQPQHF. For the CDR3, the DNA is TGTGCCAGCATTCAGGGGGTCAACCAGCCCCAGCATTTT.